This TCR beta chain was sequenced during a study of shared clonotypes between healthy human individuals. General observations from the study: The researchers took only blood, and tissue repertoires probably look different.

A single count supports this clone. Its antigen is undetermined. Germline CDR1 is SGHAT and CDR2 is FQNNGV. The CDR3 consists of 13 residues. The ends were cut back, 5 bases at V and 3 bases at J, with 11 bases in the middle. The data were produced by immunoSEQ multiplex PCR, yet TCRdb's version contains in-frame clones alone and is incomplete. Of under 2,500,000 clones in the sample, under 97% are singletons; the top ten hold around 0.13%. A CD45RA+ naive subset and a CD45RA-negative memory subset were split from CD4+ cells. This TCR came from a man aged 18 to 35 in good health. V is TRBV11-2 and J is TRBJ2-7; D tentatively fits TRBD1 or TRBD2 (5 bases each). Sequencing used naive CD4+ T cells sorted from blood. Noted subset: CD45RA+ positively selected. The CDR3, as DNA: TGTGCCAGCAGCCCCCGGGACGGCTACGAGCAGTACTTC. Its translation is CASSPRDGYEQYF.